This entry lists 28 T cell receptor beta chains sequenced from one sample in a study of T cells after yellow fever vaccination. TCRdb re-analysed the 5' RACE reads in MiXCR, keeping a single row per CDR3 protein. The table records 200,000 to 250,000 distinct CDR3 sequences, about 3% of them present only once. The sample here was CD4+ T cells sorted from PBMCs, taken 10 days after the yellow fever booster vaccination. These receptors all stem from a man aged 18 to 29 who received the YFV17D yellow fever vaccine.

This chain links TRBV27 with TRBJ2-7; 7 nucleotides align to TRBD2. The germline CDR1 and CDR2 sequences are MNHEY and SMNVEV (reference sequence). CDR3 length: 15 amino acids. Unmatched junction bases numbered 9, after V lost 3 bases and J lost 4 bases. The CDR3 loop is CASSFPGDYHYEQYV. CDR3 DNA: TGTGCCAGCAGTTTCCCTGGGGACTACCATTACGAGCAGTACGTC.

The J gene is TRBJ1-6, the V gene TRBV6-2 or TRBV6-3; TRBD1 might be the D (6 bases). V was cut by 5 bases and J by 10 bases, with 9 bases left in between. The CDR3 runs 12 residues. Germline CDR1 MNHEY, CDR2 SVGEGT. CDR3 coding DNA: TGTGCCAGCAGTGGACAGACCTCACCCCTCCACTTT. Its protein product is CASSGQTSPLHF.

In this sample, this clonotype turned up many times. The chain joins TRBV7-9 to TRBJ2-5; D is ambiguous. The germline V gene encodes CDR1 SEHNR and CDR2 FQNEAQ (reference sequence). The CDR3 is made up of 14 amino acids. Trimming shortened V by 2 bases and J by 5 bases, and 12 bases separated the two germline ends. The CDR3 here is CASSLISAQETQYF. In DNA, the CDR3 is TGTGCCAGCAGCTTAATTTCGGCTCAGGAGACCCAGTACTTC.

This chain uses TRBV9 with TRBJ2-5; TRBD1 agrees at 7 bases. The CDR3 extends over 15 amino acids. Germline V gene sequence: CDR1 SGDLS, CDR2 YYNGEE. J gave up 1 base and V 0 bases, and 3 bases lay outside the gene matches. CDR3 sequence reads: CASSVEGTAQETQYF. CDR3 bases: TGTGCCAGCAGCGTAGAAGGGACAGCCCAAGAGACCCAGTACTTC.

This sequence joins TRBV30 and TRBJ1-1; D is perhaps TRBD1 (5 bases). Trimming removed 8 bases at V and 6 bases at J, with 13 bases between. The CDR3 has 11 amino acids. CDR1 is GTSNPN and CDR2 is SVGIG in the germline V gene (reference sequence). CDR3 sequence (DNA): TGTGCCGGGGGAAGGGTGGCTGAAGCTTTCTTT. It yields the protein CAGGRVAEAFF.

Remarks on this clonotype: A junction end diverges from the germline sequence, so it may reflect a read error. This chain joins TRBV5-1 and TRBJ2-1; D is possibly TRBD2 (6 bases). Per the germline V gene, CDR1 is SGHRS and CDR2 is YFSETQ. The CDR3 totals 14 residues. The CDR3 reads CTSSLGSGYNEQFF. The CDR3 DNA follows: TGCACCAGCAGCTTGGGAAGCGGGTACAATGAGCAGTTCTTC.

The chain links TRBV28 to TRBJ1-5, with D hard to call. Germline CDR1 is MDHEN and CDR2 is SYDVKM. With 4 bases removed from V and 9 bases from J, the gap between germline ends came to 13 bases. CDR3 length: 13 amino acids. CDR3 protein: CASSSYFGGPQHF. The CDR3 DNA reads TGTGCCAGCAGTTCGTACTTCGGAGGGCCCCAGCATTTT.

This clonotype has a handful of counts. The chain employs TRBV14 and TRBJ2-7; D tentatively fits TRBD1 or TRBD2 (6 bases each). Germline CDR1 SGHDN, CDR2 FVKESK. CDR3 length: 14 amino acids. V lost 2 bases and J 7 bases, leaving 15 bases between the germline ends. The CDR3 is CASSQRGRQLEQYV. The CDR3 region has the DNA TGTGCCAGCAGCCAAAGGGGGAGGCAGCTGGAGCAGTACGTC.

V and J are TRBV7-9 and TRBJ1-5; 10 nucleotides match TRBD1. J was trimmed by 7 bases and V by 3 bases; bases with no gene match: 6. The CDR3 is 15 amino acids. Germline-derived CDR1 and CDR2 are SEHNR and FQNEAQ (reference sequence). CDR3: CASSFGGQGYQPQHF. CDR3 in DNA: TGTGCCAGCAGCTTCGGGGGACAGGGGTACCAGCCCCAGCATTTT.

This clonotype was picked up many times. The CDR3 sequence is CASSVVDRGMNV. The DNA for the CDR3 is TGTGCCAGCAGTGTTGTGGACAGGGGGATGAACGTC. The J gene is TRBJ2-7, the V gene TRBV2, with 10 bases identical to TRBD1. Looked up from germline, CDR1 is SNHLY and CDR2 is FYNNEI. CDR3 size: 12 residues.

The sample holds many counts of this clonotype. The chain combines TRBV27 with TRBJ2-1, with D perhaps assigned TRBD1 or TRBD2 (7 bases each). Per the germline V gene, CDR1 is MNHEY and CDR2 is SMNVEV (reference sequence). Trimming stripped 5 bases from V and 12 bases from J, with 23 bases between. The CDR3 spans 15 residues. CDR3 amino acids: CASSPRQGGDLRQFF. DNA of the CDR3: TGTGCCAGCAGTCCCCGGCAGGGGGGGGATTTGCGGCAGTTCTTC.

V is TRBV6-5 and J is TRBJ1-6; D unclear. Deletions cut 2 bases from V and 10 bases from J, with 12 bases between. Looked up from germline, CDR1 is MNHEY and CDR2 is SVGAGI. This CDR3 is 14 amino acids long. In DNA, the CDR3 is TGTGCCAGCAGTTACGGGGATCGACGATCACCCCTCCACTTT. As protein: CASSYGDRRSPLHF.

The sample holds a few counts of this clonotype. The DNA of the CDR3 is TGCAGTGCCAGCGGGGACTACGAGCAGTACTTC. Its protein is CSASGDYEQYF. V gene TRBV20-1 combines with J gene TRBJ2-7; 7 bases fit TRBD2. J lost 3 bases, V lost 6 bases, and 2 bases had no gene match. The CDR3 spans 11 residues. CDR1 is DFQATT, CDR2 SNEGSKA, per germline (reference sequence).

This clonotype showed up many times. The V call is TRBV27, the J call TRBJ2-5; D is undetermined. The ends were cut back, 2 bases at V and 9 bases at J, with 19 bases in the middle. This CDR3 has 15 residues. CDR1 and CDR2 (germline): MNHEY, SMNVEV (reference sequence). The CDR3 DNA reads as TGTGCCAGCAGTTTACAGGCAGGTCCACAACGGGCCCAGTACTTC. It encodes CASSLQAGPQRAQYF.

This clonotype was detected a few times. The chain has TRBV6-2 or TRBV6-3 and TRBJ2-1, with 8 bases aligning to TRBD2. The germline V gene encodes CDR1 MNHEY and CDR2 SVGEGT. The V segment lost 5 bases and the J segment 9 bases; nucleotides outside the gene matches: 9. The length of the CDR3 is 14 residues. The CDR3 loop reads CASSIAGQNLEQFF. CDR3 DNA: TGTGCCAGCAGTATAGCGGGGCAAAACCTTGAGCAGTTCTTC.

This clonotype has ten or more counts. CDR3 residues: CASSLLEGYYNSPLHF. The CDR3 DNA reads TGTGCCAGCAGCCTCCTGGAGGGGTACTATAATTCACCCCTCCACTTT. The chain joins TRBV5-6 to TRBJ1-6; D may be TRBD1 (5 bases). V shed 4 bases and J shed 3 bases, with 14 bases lying between them. The CDR3 loop spans 16 amino acids. CDR1 is SGHDT, CDR2 YYEEEE, per germline.

This clonotype was seen repeatedly, ten times or more. This chain links TRBV9 with TRBJ2-7, with 10 bases lining up with TRBD1. The CDR3 runs 15 residues. Looked up from germline, CDR1 is SGDLS and CDR2 is YYNGEE. V trimming: 2 bases; J trimming: 2 bases; junction bases outside the gene matches: 4. CDR3 sequence reads: CASSVRDRGTYEQYF. The CDR3 DNA reads as TGTGCCAGCAGCGTCCGGGACAGGGGTACCTACGAGCAGTACTTC.

This clonotype has ten or more counts. The J gene is TRBJ2-2, the V gene TRBV4-3, with 9 bases identical to TRBD2. The CDR3 covers 18 residues. The germline CDR1 and CDR2 sequences are LGHNA and YSLEER. V shed 3 bases and J 4 bases; nucleotides not matched to a gene: 12. CDR3 amino acids: CASSQLGGGGAGTGELFF. For the CDR3, the DNA is TGCGCCAGCAGCCAGCTTGGAGGCGGGGGGGCAGGCACCGGGGAGCTGTTTTTT.

This clonotype was seen at least ten times. The gene calls are TRBV11-2 and TRBJ1-5; the D is unclear. The CDR3 has 13 amino acids. With 5 bases removed from V and 4 bases from J, the gap between germline ends came to 9 bases. Germline V lookup: CDR1 SGHAT, CDR2 FQNNGV. As DNA, the CDR3 is TGTGCCAGCAGCGGGGAGGGAAATCAGCCCCAGCATTTT. It codes for CASSGEGNQPQHF.

This clonotype was recorded many times. The genes are TRBV5-1 and TRBJ2-2; D perhaps matches TRBD2 (5 bases). The CDR3 loop spans 11 amino acids. Trimming shortened V by 5 bases and J by 7 bases, and 6 bases separated the two germline ends. CDR1 and CDR2 (germline): SGHRS, YFSETQ. CDR3 in amino acids: CASRLDGELFF. CDR3 DNA: TGCGCCAGCAGACTAGACGGGGAGCTGTTTTTT.

This clonotype was seen more than once but under ten times. The chain carries TRBV6-1 and TRBJ2-7; TRBD1 is a possible D gene (5 bases). Trimming removed 6 bases at V and 0 bases at J, with 9 bases between. Germline loops: CDR1 MNHNS, CDR2 SASEGT. The CDR3 is 13 amino acids. CDR3 loop: CASSPQGSYEQYV. DNA for the CDR3: TGTGCCAGCAGCCCCCAGGGCTCCTACGAGCAGTACGTC.

The chain links TRBV20-1 to TRBJ2-3; 11 bases are shared with TRBD2. The ends lost 0 bases at V and 5 bases at J; junction bases unmatched: 7. This CDR3 comprises 16 residues. Germline lookup yields CDR1 DFQATT and CDR2 SNEGSKA (reference sequence). The CDR3 spells CSARDPLAGGQDTQYF. CDR3 sequence (DNA): TGCAGTGCTAGAGACCCTCTAGCGGGGGGTCAAGATACGCAGTATTTT.

This clonotype appeared many times. The V and J genes are TRBV20-1 and TRBJ2-1; 10 bases fit TRBD2. Germline V gene lookup returns CDR1 DFQATT and CDR2 SNEGSKA (reference sequence). With 6 bases clipped from V and 9 bases from J, the junction kept 11 bases outside the gene matches. This CDR3 comprises 14 residues. DNA for the CDR3: TGCAGTGCCGACATAGCGGGGGGATCGGGTGAGCAGTTCTTC. The encoded protein is CSADIAGGSGEQFF.

This clonotype was seen a few times. One end of the junction does not line up with germline, which may come from a read error. The chain combines TRBV7-2 with TRBJ2-1; TRBD2 matches at 12 bases. The CDR3 covers 15 residues. CDR1 and CDR2 (germline): SGHTA, FQGNSA. For the CDR3, the DNA is TGTGCCAGCAGCCTAGCGGGGGGGCGGGGGAATGAGCAGTTCTTC. It yields the protein CASSLAGGRGNEQFF.

The sample holds many counts of this clonotype. This chain connects TRBV12-3 or TRBV12-4 to TRBJ2-7, with D perhaps TRBD1 (6 bases). This CDR3 has 13 residues. Trimming pared 6 bases from V and 0 bases from J, leaving 9 bases between. CDR3 DNA sequence: TGTGCCAGCAGCCAGGGGAACTCCTACGAGCAGTACTTC. Encoded protein: CASSQGNSYEQYF.

This clonotype came up many times. The chain is built from TRBV2 and TRBJ2-5; 11 positions agree with TRBD2. CDR3 length: 14 residues. The junction had 5 bases not matched to a gene; V was cut back by 6 bases and J by 5 bases. Germline lookup yields CDR1 SNHLY and CDR2 FYNNEI. The CDR3 loop reads CASSGSGGAETQYF. DNA of the CDR3: TGTGCCAGCAGCGGTAGCGGGGGGGCCGAGACCCAGTACTTC. Drawing the rest from reference TRBV2 and TRBJ2-5, the complete variable domain is EPEVTQTPSHQVTQMGQEVILRCVPISNHLYFYWYRQILGQKVEFLVSFYNNEISEKSEIFDDQFSVERPDGSNFTLKIRSTKLEDSAMYFCASSGSGGAETQYFGPGTRLLVL.

This clonotype was detected many times. This sequence joins TRBV7-2 and TRBJ1-5, with a weak D call TRBD1 (5 bases). Looked up from germline, CDR1 is SGHTA and CDR2 is FQGNSA. Trimming pared 5 bases from V and 0 bases from J, leaving 11 bases between. The CDR3 spans 15 residues. Here the CDR3 reads CASSLGGASNQPQHF. The CDR3 coding sequence is TGTGCCAGCAGCCTAGGCGGGGCTAGCAATCAGCCCCAGCATTTT. Filled out from reference TRBV7-2 and TRBJ1-5, the complete variable domain reads GAGVSQSPSNKVTEKGKDVELRCDPISGHTALYWYRQSLGQGLEFLIYFQGNSAPDKSGLPSDRFSAERTGGSVSTLTIQRTQQEDSAVYLCASSLGGASNQPQHFGDGTRLSIL.

This clonotype was picked up a small number of times. The gene calls are TRBV3-1 and TRBJ1-6; TRBD1 agrees at 8 bases. Losses at the gene ends were 4 bases for V and 9 bases for J; bases not matched to a gene: 11. The CDR3 sequence is 16 residues long. Germline loops: CDR1 LGHDT, CDR2 YNNKEL (reference sequence). CDR3 loop: CASSLWGRGQSSPLHF. The CDR3 DNA follows: TGTGCCAGCAGCCTTTGGGGCAGGGGGCAAAGTTCACCCCTCCACTTT.